This is a list of T cell receptor beta chains from one sample in a study of blood T cell repertoires in COVID-19. Method: immunoSEQ multiplex PCR; TCRdb's copy keeps in-frame clones and lacks some. The sample has 150,000 to 200,000 clones; approximately 83% are singletons. Sequences were obtained from peripheral blood. Receptor source: a man in his forties or fifties with active or convalescent COVID-19. Both conserved end residues are part of each CDR3. Fields, in order: J gene, V gene, D gene, clone size, CDR3 protein, CDR3 DNA. A D gene is named only where the DNA matches it firmly. Clone size is given for some rows only: seen once, a few or many times, or a class if the clone is expanded.

TRBJ2-2 | TRBV5-1 | . | . | CASSLAGRRNTGELFF | TGCGCCAGCAGCTTGGCTGGGAGGAGGAACACCGGGGAGCTGTTTTTT
TRBJ1-1 | TRBV12-3/TRBV12-4 | . | . | CASSDKMNTEAFF | TGTGCCAGCAGTGACAAGATGAACACTGAAGCTTTCTTT
TRBJ2-7 | TRBV5-1 | TRBD1 | . | CASRGQASSYEQYF | TGCGCCAGCAGGGGACAGGCGAGCTCCTACGAGCAGTACTTC
TRBJ1-2 | TRBV25-1 | . | . | CASSGGPAGYTF | TGTGCCAGCAGTGGAGGCCCAGCCGGCTACACCTTC
TRBJ2-3 | TRBV29-1 | . | . | CSVEEWGGPDTQYF | TGCAGCGTTGAGGAGTGGGGGGGGCCAGATACGCAGTATTTT
TRBJ1-2 | TRBV24-1 | . | . | CATSARSFNYGYTF | TGTGCCACCAGTGCAAGGAGCTTCAACTATGGCTACACCTTC
TRBJ1-2 | TRBV3-1/TRBV3-2 | TRBD1 | . | CASSQGQGNGYTF | TGTGCCAGCAGCCAAGGACAGGGGAATGGCTACACCTTC
TRBJ1-6 | TRBV6-2/TRBV6-3 | TRBD1 | . | CASSIPGQGRSPLHF | TGTGCCAGCAGTATACCGGGACAGGGTCGATCACCCCTCCACTTT
TRBJ1-5 | TRBV7-9 | . | . | CASSSVPHF | TGTGCCAGCAGCTCAGTCCCGCATTTT
TRBJ1-6 | TRBV6-5 | . | . | CASSLAGNTAPLHF | TGTGCCAGCAGTTTGGCAGGGAATACTGCACCCCTCCACTTT
TRBJ1-5 | TRBV12-3/TRBV12-4 | . | . | CASSWTANQPQHF | TGTGCCAGCAGTTGGACAGCCAATCAGCCCCAGCATTTT
TRBJ2-2 | TRBV25-1 | . | . | CASRRTDENTGELFF | TGTGCCAGCAGAAGGACAGATGAAAACACCGGGGAGCTGTTTTTT
TRBJ1-5 | TRBV4-1 | TRBD1 | . | CASSWPGGDQPQHF | TGCGCCAGCAGCTGGCCAGGGGGCGATCAGCCCCAGCATTTT
TRBJ2-3 | TRBV5-1 | TRBD1 | . | CASTPGGTDTQYF | TGCGCCAGCACGCCAGGGGGAACAGATACGCAGTATTTT
TRBJ1-1 | TRBV5-1 | TRBD1 | . | CASSVDREGTEAFF | TGCGCCAGCAGCGTGGACAGGGAGGGGACTGAAGCTTTCTTT
TRBJ2-5 | TRBV4-1 | . | once | CASSPRDSQETQYF | TGCGCCAGCAGCCCCCGGGACTCCCAAGAGACCCAGTACTTC
TRBJ2-1 | TRBV5-1 | . | . | CASSFDGGEQFF | TGCGCCAGCAGCTTCGACGGGGGAGAGCAGTTCTTC
TRBJ2-2 | TRBV13 | TRBD1 | . | CASSSGGLYTGELFF | TGTGCCAGCAGCTCAGGGGGCCTGTACACCGGGGAGCTGTTTTTT
TRBJ2-3 | TRBV7-2 | TRBD2 | once | CASRLAGGRDTQYF | TGTGCCAGCAGACTAGCGGGAGGGAGAGATACGCAGTATTTT
TRBJ1-1 | TRBV2 | . | . | CASSLLNTEAFF | TGTGCCAGCAGTCTCTTGAACACTGAAGCTTTCTTT
TRBJ1-1 | TRBV3-1/TRBV3-2 | TRBD1 | . | CASSLEGNRGTEAFF | TGTGCCAGCAGCCTGGAGGGTAACAGGGGCACTGAAGCTTTCTTT
TRBJ2-7 | TRBV4-2 | TRBD2 | . | CASSQDYPRTSIYEQYF | TGTGCCAGCAGCCAAGATTATCCTAGGACTAGTATATACGAGCAGTACTTC
TRBJ2-7 | TRBV10-1 | . | few | CASSESESSYEQYF | TGCGCCAGCAGTGAGTCTGAGAGCTCCTACGAGCAGTACTTC
TRBJ1-2 | TRBV15 | TRBD1 | . | CATSRDLGQGATSYGYTF | TGTGCCACCAGCAGAGATTTGGGACAGGGGGCAACCAGTTATGGCTACACCTTC
TRBJ2-7 | TRBV3-1/TRBV3-2 | . | . | CASSQAGVLHYEQYF | TGTGCCAGCAGCCAAGCCGGGGTTTTGCACTACGAGCAGTACTTC
TRBJ1-4 | TRBV7-2 | . | once | CASSLERVGEKLFF | TGTGCCAGCAGCTTAGAGCGGGTAGGGGAAAAACTGTTTTTT
TRBJ2-7 | TRBV12-3/TRBV12-4 | TRBD2 | . | CASRLASTYEQYF | TGTGCCAGTAGACTAGCGAGTACCTACGAGCAGTACTTC
TRBJ1-2 | TRBV6-1 | . | . | CASSEGFAGRGYTF | TGTGCCAGCAGTGAAGGGTTCGCTGGGAGGGGCTACACCTTC
TRBJ2-3 | TRBV5-1 | TRBD2 | . | CASSLASGADTQYF | TGCGCCAGCAGCCTAGCGAGCGGGGCAGATACGCAGTATTTT
TRBJ2-5 | TRBV19 | . | . | CASSLSNGETQYF | TGTGCCAGTAGTCTAAGCAACGGAGAGACCCAGTACTTC
TRBJ2-7 | TRBV19 | TRBD1 | . | CASRTQGYEQYF | TGTGCCAGTAGGACACAGGGGTATGAGCAGTACTTC
TRBJ2-3 | TRBV18 | TRBD2 | . | CASSPPAGGRGDTQYF | TGTGCCAGCTCACCACCGGCGGGAGGAAGGGGAGATACGCAGTATTTT
TRBJ2-3 | TRBV5-1 | TRBD2 | . | CASSFGLAESTDTQYF | TGCGCCAGCAGCTTTGGGCTAGCGGAAAGCACAGATACGCAGTATTTT
TRBJ2-2 | TRBV7-7 | . | . | CASSLVSGELFF | TGTGCCAGCAGCTTAGTTTCGGGGGAGCTGTTTTTT
TRBJ2-1 | TRBV7-2 | TRBD2 | . | CASSLASGAHNEQFF | TGTGCCAGCAGCTTAGCTAGCGGGGCCCACAATGAGCAGTTCTTC
TRBJ1-3 | TRBV29-1 | . | few | CSVEKGVSSGNTIYF | TGCAGCGTTGAAAAGGGGGTGAGCTCTGGAAACACCATATATTTT
TRBJ1-4 | TRBV5-1 | TRBD1 | . | CASSLPSTGGFGEKLFF | TGCGCCAGCAGCTTGCCATCGACAGGGGGCTTCGGTGAAAAACTGTTTTTT
TRBJ2-7 | TRBV7-9 | TRBD2 | few | CASSLAGGAYEQYF | TGTGCCAGCAGTCTGGCGGGAGGCGCCTACGAGCAGTACTTC
TRBJ2-2 | TRBV27 | TRBD1 | . | CASSFGTGVGELFF | TGTGCCAGCAGTTTTGGGACAGGGGTCGGGGAGCTGTTTTTT
TRBJ1-5 | TRBV7-2 | . | . | CASSSQNGGNQPQHF | TGTGCCAGCAGCTCACAGAACGGGGGGAATCAGCCCCAGCATTTT
TRBJ1-3 | TRBV4-3 | TRBD1 | . | CASSQEVGGRGNTIYF | TGCGCCAGCAGCCAAGAAGTAGGGGGCAGGGGAAACACCATATATTTT